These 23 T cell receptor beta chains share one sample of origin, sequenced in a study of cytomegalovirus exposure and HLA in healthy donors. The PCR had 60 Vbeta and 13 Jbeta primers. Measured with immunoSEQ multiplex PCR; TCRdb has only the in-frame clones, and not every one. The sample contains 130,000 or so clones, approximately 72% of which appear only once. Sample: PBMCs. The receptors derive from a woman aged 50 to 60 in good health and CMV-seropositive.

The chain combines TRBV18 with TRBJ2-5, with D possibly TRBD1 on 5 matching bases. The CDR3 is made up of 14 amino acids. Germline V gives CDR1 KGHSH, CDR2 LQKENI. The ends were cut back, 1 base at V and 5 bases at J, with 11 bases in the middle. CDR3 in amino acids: CASSPLLGVETQYF. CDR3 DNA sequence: TGTGCCAGCTCACCACTGTTAGGGGTGGAGACCCAGTACTTC.

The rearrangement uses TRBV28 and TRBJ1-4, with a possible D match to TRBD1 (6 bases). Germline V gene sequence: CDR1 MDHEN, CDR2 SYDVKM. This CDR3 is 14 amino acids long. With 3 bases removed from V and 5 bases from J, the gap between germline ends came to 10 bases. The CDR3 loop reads CASSLIQGNEKLFF. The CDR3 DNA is TGTGCCAGCAGTTTGATCCAGGGGAATGAAAAACTGTTTTTT.

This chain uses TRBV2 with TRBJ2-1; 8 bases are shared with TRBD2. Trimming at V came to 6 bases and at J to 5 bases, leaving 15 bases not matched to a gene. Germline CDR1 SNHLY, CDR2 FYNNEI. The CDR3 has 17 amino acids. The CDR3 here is CASRPGRAWRGDNEQFF. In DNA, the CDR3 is TGTGCCAGCAGACCGGGGAGGGCATGGCGGGGGGACAATGAGCAGTTCTTC. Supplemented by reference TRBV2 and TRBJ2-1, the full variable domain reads EPEVTQTPSHQVTQMGQEVILRCVPISNHLYFYWYRQILGQKVEFLVSFYNNEISEKSEIFDDQFSVERPDGSNFTLKIRSTKLEDSAMYFCASRPGRAWRGDNEQFFGPGTRLTVL.

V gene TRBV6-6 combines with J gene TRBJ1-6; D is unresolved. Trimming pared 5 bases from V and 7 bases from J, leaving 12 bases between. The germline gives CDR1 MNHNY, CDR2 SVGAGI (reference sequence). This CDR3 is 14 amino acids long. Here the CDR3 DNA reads TGTGCCAGCAGTCTCAACCGACTGAATTCACCCCTCCACTTT. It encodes CASSLNRLNSPLHF.

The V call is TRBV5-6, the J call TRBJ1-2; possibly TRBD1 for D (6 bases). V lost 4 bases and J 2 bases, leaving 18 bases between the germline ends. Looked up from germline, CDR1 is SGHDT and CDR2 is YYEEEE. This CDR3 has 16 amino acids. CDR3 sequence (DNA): TGTGCCAGCAGCCATTTTGTCAGGGGTCCCAACTATGGCTACACCTTC. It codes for CASSHFVRGPNYGYTF. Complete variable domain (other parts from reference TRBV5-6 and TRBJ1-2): DAGVTQSPTHLIKTRGQQVTLRCSPKSGHDTVSWYQQALGQGPQFIFQYYEEEERQRGNFPDRFSGHQFPNYSSELNVNALLLGDSALYLCASSHFVRGPNYGYTFGSGTRLTVV.

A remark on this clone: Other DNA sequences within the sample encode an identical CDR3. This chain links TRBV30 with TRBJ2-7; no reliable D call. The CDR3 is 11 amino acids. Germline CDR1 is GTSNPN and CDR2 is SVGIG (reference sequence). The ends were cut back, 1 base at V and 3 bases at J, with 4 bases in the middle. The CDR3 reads CAWSAYYEQYF. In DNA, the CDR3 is TGTGCCTGGAGTGCTTACTACGAGCAGTACTTC.

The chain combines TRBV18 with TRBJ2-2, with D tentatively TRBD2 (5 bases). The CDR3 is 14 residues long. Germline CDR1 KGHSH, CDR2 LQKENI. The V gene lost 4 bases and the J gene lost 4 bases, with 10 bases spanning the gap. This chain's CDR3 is CASSLRGSTGELFF. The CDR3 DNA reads TGTGCCAGCTCACTCCGGGGATCCACCGGGGAGCTGTTTTTT.

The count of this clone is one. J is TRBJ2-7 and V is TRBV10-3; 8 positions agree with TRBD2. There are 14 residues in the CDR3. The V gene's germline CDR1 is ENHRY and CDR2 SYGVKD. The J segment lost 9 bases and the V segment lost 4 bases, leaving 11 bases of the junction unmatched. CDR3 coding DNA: TGTGCCATCAGTGTTACGGGGGGGCCGGGTGGGCAGTACTTC. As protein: CAISVTGGPGGQYF.

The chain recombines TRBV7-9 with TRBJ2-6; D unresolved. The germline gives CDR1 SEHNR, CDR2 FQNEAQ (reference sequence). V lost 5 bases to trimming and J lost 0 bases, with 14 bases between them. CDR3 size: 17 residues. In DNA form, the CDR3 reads TGTGCCAGCAGCGCGGTGCAGCGAGGCTCTGGGGCCAACGTCCTGACTTTC. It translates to CASSAVQRGSGANVLTF.

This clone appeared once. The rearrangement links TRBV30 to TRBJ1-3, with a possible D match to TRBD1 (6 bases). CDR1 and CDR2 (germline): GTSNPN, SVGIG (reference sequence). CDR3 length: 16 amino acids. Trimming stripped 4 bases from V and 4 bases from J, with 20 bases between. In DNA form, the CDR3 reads TGTGCCTGGACCCGTCTCACAGGGATGGGAGGAAACACCATATATTTT. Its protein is CAWTRLTGMGGNTIYF. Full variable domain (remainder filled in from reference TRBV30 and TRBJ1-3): SQTIHQWPATLVQPVGSPLSLECTVEGTSNPNLYWYRQAAGRGLQLLFYSVGIGQISSEVPQNLSASRPQDRQFILSSKKLLLSDSGFYLCAWTRLTGMGGNTIYFGEGSWLTVV.

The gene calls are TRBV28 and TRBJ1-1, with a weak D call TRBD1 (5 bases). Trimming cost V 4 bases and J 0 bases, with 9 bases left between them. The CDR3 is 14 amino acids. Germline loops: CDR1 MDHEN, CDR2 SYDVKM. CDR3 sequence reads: CASSSGDMNTEAFF. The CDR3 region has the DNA TGTGCCAGCAGTTCGGGGGATATGAACACTGAAGCTTTCTTT.

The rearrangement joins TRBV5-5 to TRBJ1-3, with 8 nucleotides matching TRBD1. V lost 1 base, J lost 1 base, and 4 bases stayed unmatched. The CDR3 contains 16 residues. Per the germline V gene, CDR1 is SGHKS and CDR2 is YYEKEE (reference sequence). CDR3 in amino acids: CASSLTTGASGNTIYF. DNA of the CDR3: TGTGCCAGCAGCTTGACGACAGGGGCGTCTGGAAACACCATATATTTT.

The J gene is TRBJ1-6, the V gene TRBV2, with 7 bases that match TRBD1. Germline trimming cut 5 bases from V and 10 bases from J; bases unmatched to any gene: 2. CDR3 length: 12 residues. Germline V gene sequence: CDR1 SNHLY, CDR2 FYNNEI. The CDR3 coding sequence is TGTGCCAGCAGTACAGGGGACTCACCCCTCCACTTT. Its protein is CASSTGDSPLHF.

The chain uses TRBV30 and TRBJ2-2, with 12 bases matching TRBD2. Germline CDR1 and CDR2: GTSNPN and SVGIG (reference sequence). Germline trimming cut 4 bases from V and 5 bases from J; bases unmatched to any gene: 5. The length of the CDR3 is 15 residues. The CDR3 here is CAWIGLAGKTGELFF. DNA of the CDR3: TGTGCCTGGATAGGACTAGCGGGAAAGACCGGGGAGCTGTTTTTT.

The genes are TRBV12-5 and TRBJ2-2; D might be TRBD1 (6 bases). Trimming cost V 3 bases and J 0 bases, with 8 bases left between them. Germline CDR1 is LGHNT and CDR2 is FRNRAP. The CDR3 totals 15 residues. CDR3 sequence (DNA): TGTGCTAGTGGTTTAAGGGGGACGAACACCGGGGAGCTGTTTTTT. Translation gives CASGLRGTNTGELFF. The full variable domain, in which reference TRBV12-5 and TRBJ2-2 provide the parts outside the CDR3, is DARVTQTPRHKVTEMGQEVTMRCQPILGHNTVFWYRQTMMQGLELLAYFRNRAPLDDSGMPKDRFSAEMPDATLATLKIQPSEPRDSAVYFCASGLRGTNTGELFFGEGSRLTVL.

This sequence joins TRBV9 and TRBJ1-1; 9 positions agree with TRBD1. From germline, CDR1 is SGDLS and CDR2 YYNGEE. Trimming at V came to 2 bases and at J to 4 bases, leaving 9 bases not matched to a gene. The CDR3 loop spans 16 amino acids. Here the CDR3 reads CASSVEGQGRGTEAFF. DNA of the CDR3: TGTGCCAGCAGCGTCGAAGGACAGGGGCGCGGCACTGAAGCTTTCTTT.

The CDR3 spells CASSVADINSPLHF. CDR3 coding DNA: TGTGCCAGCAGCGTAGCGGACATTAATTCACCCCTCCACTTT. This chain links TRBV9 with TRBJ1-6, with D tentatively TRBD1 (5 bases). This CDR3 region has 14 residues. CDR1 and CDR2 (germline): SGDLS, YYNGEE. V was clipped by 0 bases and J by 6 bases, with 7 bases between them.

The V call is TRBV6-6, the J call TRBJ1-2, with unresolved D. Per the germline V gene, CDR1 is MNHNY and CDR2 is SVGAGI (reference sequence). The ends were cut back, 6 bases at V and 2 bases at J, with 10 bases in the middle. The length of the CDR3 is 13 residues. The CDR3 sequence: CASSHGRNYGYTF. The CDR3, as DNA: TGTGCCAGCAGCCACGGGAGGAACTATGGCTACACCTTC.

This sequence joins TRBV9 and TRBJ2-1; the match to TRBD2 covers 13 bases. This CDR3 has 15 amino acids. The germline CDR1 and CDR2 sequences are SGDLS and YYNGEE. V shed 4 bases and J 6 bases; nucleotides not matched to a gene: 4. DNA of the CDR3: TGTGCCAGCAGCTACGGGACTAGCGGGACCAATGAGCAGTTCTTC. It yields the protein CASSYGTSGTNEQFF.

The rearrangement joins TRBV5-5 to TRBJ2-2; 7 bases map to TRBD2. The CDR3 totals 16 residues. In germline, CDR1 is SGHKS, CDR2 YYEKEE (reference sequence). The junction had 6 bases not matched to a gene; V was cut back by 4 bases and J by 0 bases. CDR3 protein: CASSQEAGANTGELFF. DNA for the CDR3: TGTGCCAGCAGCCAAGAGGCGGGAGCGAACACCGGGGAGCTGTTTTTT.

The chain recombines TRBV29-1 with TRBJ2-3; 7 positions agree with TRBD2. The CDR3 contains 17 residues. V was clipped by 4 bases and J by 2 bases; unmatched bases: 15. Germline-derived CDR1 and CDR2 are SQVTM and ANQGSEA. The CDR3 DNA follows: TGCAGCGTTGGGAGAGTTGCGGGAGTTAAATCCACAGATACGCAGTATTTT. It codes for CSVGRVAGVKSTDTQYF.

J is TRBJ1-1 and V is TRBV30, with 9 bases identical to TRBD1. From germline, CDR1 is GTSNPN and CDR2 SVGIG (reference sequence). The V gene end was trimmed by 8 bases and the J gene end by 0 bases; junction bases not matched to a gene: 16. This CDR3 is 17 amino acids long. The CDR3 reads CAAGGTGRLGMNTEAFF. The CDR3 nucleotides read TGTGCCGCAGGGGGGACAGGGAGGTTAGGGATGAACACTGAAGCTTTCTTT.

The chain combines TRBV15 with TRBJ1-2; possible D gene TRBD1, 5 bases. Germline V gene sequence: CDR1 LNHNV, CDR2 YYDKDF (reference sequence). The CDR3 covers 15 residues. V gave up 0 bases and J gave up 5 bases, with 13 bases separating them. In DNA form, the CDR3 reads TGTGCCACCAGCAGAGATTCCAGGGTGGAGTATGGCTACACCTTC. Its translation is CATSRDSRVEYGYTF. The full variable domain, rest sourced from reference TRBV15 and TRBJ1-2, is DAMVIQNPRYQVTQFGKPVTLSCSQTLNHNVMYWYQQKSSQAPKLLFHYYDKDFNNEADTPDNFQSRRPNTSFCFLDIRSPGLGDTAMYLCATSRDSRVEYGYTFGSGTRLTVV.